There are a few counts of the clone carrying this T cell receptor (beta chain). This specimen belongs to a study of human T cells and chemical hapten exposure. The time point: patch test 3, about 24 weeks after DPC sensitization. Sample treatment: therapeutic diphenylcyclopropenone sensitization with weekly scalp DPC. The CDR3 has 15 residues. The trim removed 0 bases at V and 4 bases at J, leaving 0 bases unmatched. Per the germline V gene, CDR1 is KGHSH and CDR2 is LQKENI. A single record per CDR3 protein comes from TCRdb applying MiXCR to the RACE reads. The profile shows tens of thousands of distinct CDR3 sequences, roughly an eighth of them singletons.

This chain joins TRBV18 and TRBJ2-7, with 13 nucleotides matching TRBD2. The source of this sequence is a man aged 25-45 years with alopecia areata. Some clones in this sample may be carry-over from other donors' samples. The specimen was whole blood, collected in connection with sensitization to the hapten diphenylcyclopropenone (DPC). The CDR3 is CASSPPGLAGYEQYF. The CDR3 DNA is TGTGCCAGCTCACCACCGGGACTAGCGGGGTACGAGCAGTACTTC.